The rows below give T cell receptor beta chains drawn from one sample of a study of T-cell reconstitution after alpha-beta-depleted transplantation in children. TCRdb reanalysed the PCR reads using MiXCR and keeps one entry per CDR3 protein. Counted here are 190,000 or so distinct CDR3 sequences, 6.3% occurring once; the ten biggest clones make up around 4.1%. The sample consisted of PBMCs, taken before TCRalphabeta/CD19-depleted stem cell transplant. These receptor sequences come from a girl under three years old with combined immunodeficiency, due to receive a stem cell transplant. Both conserved end residues are part of each CDR3. The D gene is left open where the match is weak. Expanded clones are given a class, and other clones once, few, many or no size at all.

V,size,J,D,DNA,CDR3
TRBV7-8,many,TRBJ1-6,NA,TGTGCCAGCAGCTTAACCGAGGGGGGGTCACCCCTCCACTTT,CASSLTEGGSPLHF
TRBV5-6,many,TRBJ2-4,NA,TGTGCCAGCAGCTCCGGACCACTTCAGTACTTC,CASSSGPLQYF
TRBV6-1,many,TRBJ2-7,TRBD2,TGTGCCAGCACCCCTCTAGCGGGGGGGCCGAAGCAGTACTTC,CASTPLAGGPKQYF
TRBV13,many,TRBJ2-7,TRBD1,TGTGCCAGCAGCTCTATACGGGACAGGGGAACCTACGAGCAGTACTTC,CASSSIRDRGTYEQYF
TRBV4-1,many,TRBJ2-5,TRBD1,TGCGCCAGCAGCCAAGACCCCGGGACAGCGACGGAAGAGACCCAGTACTTC,CASSQDPGTATEETQYF
TRBV5-3,NA,TRBJ2-5,NA,TGTGCCATGAGCGTGACAGGGAGGGAGACCCAGTACTTC,CAMSVTGRETQYF
TRBV20-1,many,TRBJ1-2,NA,TGCAGTGCTTCGGGGGCTCACTATGGCTACACCTTC,CSASGAHYGYTF
TRBV2,many,TRBJ2-1,NA,TGTGCCAGCAGAGAGGGCGTCAATGAGCAGTTCTTC,CASREGVNEQFF
TRBV28,many,TRBJ2-3,TRBD2,TGTGCCAGCAGTACCTCTAGGACTAGCGGGGTCAAGGGAGCAGATACGCAGTATTTT,CASSTSRTSGVKGADTQYF
TRBV3-1,many,TRBJ2-5,NA,TGTGCCAGCAGCCACGACGGTGAGACCCAGTACTTC,CASSHDGETQYF
TRBV20-1,few,TRBJ2-7,TRBD2,TGCAGTGCTAGAGCGGGACTATACGAGCAGTACTTC,CSARAGLYEQYF
TRBV7-2,few,TRBJ2-7,TRBD1,TGTGCCAGCAGCTTATATGACAGGGACTACGAGCAGTACTTC,CASSLYDRDYEQYF
TRBV4-3,many,TRBJ2-7,TRBD2,TGCGCCAGCAGCCAAGAACGCGGACTAGCGGACGTTACCTACGAGCAGTACTTC,CASSQERGLADVTYEQYF
TRBV5-1,many,TRBJ2-7,NA,TGCGCCAGCGGCGGGACAGAAAACAACTACGAGCAGTACTTC,CASGGTENNYEQYF
TRBV12-3/TRBV12-4,many,TRBJ2-7,NA,TGTGCCAGCAGCCCTGGGGGGTACGAGCAGTACTTC,CASSPGGYEQYF
TRBV20-1,many,TRBJ2-3,TRBD1,TGCAGTGCCGGCCACCTGGACAGGGGGAACACAGATACGCAGTATTTT,CSAGHLDRGNTDTQYF
TRBV29-1,many,TRBJ2-4,TRBD1,TGCAGCGTTGAAGATAGGGGGACAGGGATAGACATTCAGTACTTC,CSVEDRGTGIDIQYF
TRBV7-2,many,TRBJ2-5,TRBD1,TGTGCCAGCAGTCCCGGACAGGGACAAGAGACCCAGTACTTC,CASSPGQGQETQYF
TRBV29-1,many,TRBJ2-7,NA,TGCAGCGTAGTAAGAGACGAGCAGTACTTC,CSVVRDEQYF
TRBV18,many,TRBJ2-1,TRBD2,TGTGCCAGCTCAACTAGCGGGACCTACAATGAGCAGTTCTTC,CASSTSGTYNEQFF
TRBV29-1,many,TRBJ2-5,TRBD2,TGCAGCCCCGGGACTAGCCAAGAGACCCAGTACTTC,CSPGTSQETQYF
TRBV12-3/TRBV12-4,many,TRBJ2-3,TRBD2,TGTGCCAGCAGGCGGGGGGGTGAAGATACGCAGTATTTT,CASRRGGEDTQYF
TRBV5-5,NA,TRBJ2-2,NA,TGTGCCAGCAGCTTGGGCCAGGAGCTGTTTTTT,CASSLGQELFF
TRBV7-9,many,TRBJ2-2,TRBD1,TGTGCCAGCAGCCATCCACAGGGGTCGCCCGGGGAGCTGTTTTTT,CASSHPQGSPGELFF
TRBV20-1,many,TRBJ2-5,NA,TGCAGTGCTAGAGAGTTCGGCTATTGGGGAGAGACCCAGTACTTC,CSAREFGYWGETQYF
TRBV27,many,TRBJ2-3,NA,TGTGCCAGCAGTTTATGGGTCACAGATACGCAGTATTTT,CASSLWVTDTQYF
TRBV10-3,many,TRBJ1-2,NA,TGTGCCATCAGAAATGCCGACGGCTATGGCTACACCTTC,CAIRNADGYGYTF
TRBV10-2,many,TRBJ2-1,NA,TGCGCCAGCAGTGGATCGGGTTTGGGGGGGCATTACAATGAGCAGTTCTTC,CASSGSGLGGHYNEQFF
TRBV7-9,NA,TRBJ1-6,NA,TGTGCCAGCAGCCTCACAGGGATTGATTCACCCCTCCACTTT,CASSLTGIDSPLHF
TRBV4-3,many,TRBJ2-3,NA,TGCGCCAGCAGCCCAGGGACAGGAGGACTAGCGCTCACAGATACGCAGTATTTT,CASSPGTGGLALTDTQYF
TRBV7-6,many,TRBJ2-7,NA,TGTGCCAGCAGCTTAGATCCAGGGTTCTACGAGCAGTACTTC,CASSLDPGFYEQYF
TRBV12-3/TRBV12-4,many,TRBJ2-1,TRBD2,TGTGCCAGCAGTTTAAGCGGGGGGATGGGCAATGAGCAGTTCTTC,CASSLSGGMGNEQFF
TRBV3-1,NA,TRBJ1-1,NA,TGTGCCAGCACCAAAGCGGGGAACACTGAAGCTTTCTTT,CASTKAGNTEAFF
TRBV25-1,many,TRBJ1-5,NA,TGTGCCAGCAGTGGCGACGGAGTCAATCAGCCCCAGCATTTT,CASSGDGVNQPQHF
TRBV12-3/TRBV12-4,many,TRBJ2-1,TRBD1,TGTGCCAGCAGTCCGGGACAGGTATTTGGGCAGTTCTTC,CASSPGQVFGQFF
TRBV7-3,many,TRBJ2-1,NA,TGTGCCAGCAGCTCCGGGATTAGCTCCTACAATGAGCAGTTCTTC,CASSSGISSYNEQFF
TRBV6-1,few,TRBJ1-5,NA,TGTGCCAGCTCATTGGGACGAGGCAATCAGCCCCAGCATTTT,CASSLGRGNQPQHF
TRBV12-3/TRBV12-4,many,TRBJ2-5,NA,TGTGCCAGCAGTCCTGACGAGACCCAGTACTTC,CASSPDETQYF
TRBV20-1,NA,TRBJ2-1,TRBD2,TGCAGTGCTAGTAGAACGGGTCTAGCGGGCCCGGAGGCGTACAATGAGCAGTTCTTC,CSASRTGLAGPEAYNEQFF
TRBV12-3/TRBV12-4,NA,TRBJ2-3,NA,TGTGCCAGCAGTTTAATGGGCTACCACCCAGATACGCAGTATTTT,CASSLMGYHPDTQYF
TRBV12-3/TRBV12-4,many,TRBJ2-1,TRBD2,TGTGCCAGCAGTGACGTTAGCGGGAGAGTTCTAAACTACAATGAGCAGTTCTTC,CASSDVSGRVLNYNEQFF
TRBV7-9,NA,TRBJ2-5,TRBD1,TGTGCCAGCAGCCCACCGGGACAGGGGGCTTGGGAGACCCAGTACTTC,CASSPPGQGAWETQYF
TRBV7-8,NA,TRBJ2-7,TRBD2,TGTGCCAGCAGCGCGGGGGCTAGCGGGGCCTACGAGCAGTACTTC,CASSAGASGAYEQYF
TRBV29-1,many,TRBJ2-3,TRBD1,TGCAGCGTCGGGGACAGGGGATCAGATACGCAGTATTTT,CSVGDRGSDTQYF
TRBV20-1,many,TRBJ2-1,NA,TGCAGTGCTAGAACACCAATCCTCGGCGGGTCCTACAATGAGCAGTTCTTC,CSARTPILGGSYNEQFF
TRBV28,once,TRBJ1-2,TRBD1,TGTGCCAGCAGTTTAGGGACAGGGGGCTGGATGGGCTACACCTTC,CASSLGTGGWMGYTF
TRBV4-3,many,TRBJ2-7,NA,TGCGCCAGCAGCCAAGTCTTGGGGCCTTCCTACGAGCAGTACTTC,CASSQVLGPSYEQYF
TRBV7-9,few,TRBJ2-7,NA,TGTGCCAGCAGCTCCTGGGACATCCCCTACGAGCAGTACTTC,CASSSWDIPYEQYF